This TCR beta chain was identified in a study of blood T cells in healthy people across ages. CDR3 length: 15 amino acids. Trimming cost V 1 base and J 5 bases, with 11 bases left between them. Germline V lookup: CDR1 SEHNR, CDR2 FQNEAQ (reference sequence). Primers used in a second PCR of about 7 to 11 cycles were a sample-barcoded 5' primer and a J-beta primer mix. TCRdb called the 5' RACE reads again in MiXCR, with one record for every CDR3 protein. Of fewer than 2,000,000 distinct CDR3 sequences in the sample, about 39% are singletons; the top ten hold about 21%. The sample was blood. The genes are TRBV7-9 and TRBJ2-2; no definite D call. This TCR was recovered from a human donor in good health. The CDR3, as DNA: TGTGCCAGCAGCTTAGAGCCATCAGAAACCGGGGAGCTGTTTTTT. Protein product: CASSLEPSETGELFF. Full variable domain (rest looked up from reference TRBV7-9 and TRBJ2-2): DTGVSQNPRHKITKRGQNVTFRCDPISEHNRLYWYRQTLGQGPEFLTYFQNEAQLEKSRLLSDRFSAERPKGSFSTLEIQRTEQGDSAMYLCASSLEPSETGELFFGEGSRLTVL.